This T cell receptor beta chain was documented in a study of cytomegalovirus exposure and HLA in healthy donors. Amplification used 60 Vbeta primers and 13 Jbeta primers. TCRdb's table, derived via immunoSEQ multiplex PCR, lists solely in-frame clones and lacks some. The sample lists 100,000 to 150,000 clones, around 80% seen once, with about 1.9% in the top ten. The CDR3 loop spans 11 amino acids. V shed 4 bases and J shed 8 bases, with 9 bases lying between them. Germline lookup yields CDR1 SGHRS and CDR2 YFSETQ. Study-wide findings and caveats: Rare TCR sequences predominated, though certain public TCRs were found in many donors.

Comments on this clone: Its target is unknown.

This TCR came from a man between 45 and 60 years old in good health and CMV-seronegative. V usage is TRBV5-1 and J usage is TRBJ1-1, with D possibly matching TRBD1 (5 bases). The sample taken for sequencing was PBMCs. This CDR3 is CASSGDREAFF. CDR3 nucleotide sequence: TGCGCCAGCAGCGGCGACAGAGAAGCTTTCTTT.